The TCR beta chain described here comes from a study of T cell responses to AZD1222 COVID-19 vaccine. General observations from the study: Unmutated variant regions are reportedly the target of nearly half of TCRs that are spike-specific. Clonal diversity was possibly underestimated, and the donors were mostly white British, with more females.

CDR3 length: 14 residues. V was pared by 3 bases and J by 3 bases, with 13 bases between. Germline CDR1 and CDR2: SGDLS and YYNGEE. The method was immunoSEQ multiplex PCR; TCRdb's version includes in-frame clones alone and lacks a portion of them. The table shows more than 85,000 clones, with roughly nine tenths occurring only once. A word on this clone: Its specificity is not known.

Specimen: peripheral blood, collected on day 0 of AZD1222 vaccination. This receptor was identified in an adult in good health. The chain employs TRBV9 and TRBJ2-7; D remains ambiguous. CDR3 nucleotide sequence: TGTGCCAGCAGCGAGAGTCCGGACCGCTACGAGCAGTACTTC. As protein: CASSESPDRYEQYF.